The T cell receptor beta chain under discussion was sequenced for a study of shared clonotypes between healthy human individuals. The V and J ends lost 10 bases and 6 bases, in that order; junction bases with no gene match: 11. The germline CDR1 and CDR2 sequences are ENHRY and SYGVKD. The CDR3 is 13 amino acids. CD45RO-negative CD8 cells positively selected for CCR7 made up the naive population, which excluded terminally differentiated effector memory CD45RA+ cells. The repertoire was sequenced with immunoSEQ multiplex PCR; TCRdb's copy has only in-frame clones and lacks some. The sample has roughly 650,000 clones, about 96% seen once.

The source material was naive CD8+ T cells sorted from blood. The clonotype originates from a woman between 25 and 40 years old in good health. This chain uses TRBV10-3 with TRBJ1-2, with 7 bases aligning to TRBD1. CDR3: CATNTGAPDGYTF. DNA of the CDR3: TGTGCCACCAACACAGGGGCTCCCGATGGCTACACCTTC.